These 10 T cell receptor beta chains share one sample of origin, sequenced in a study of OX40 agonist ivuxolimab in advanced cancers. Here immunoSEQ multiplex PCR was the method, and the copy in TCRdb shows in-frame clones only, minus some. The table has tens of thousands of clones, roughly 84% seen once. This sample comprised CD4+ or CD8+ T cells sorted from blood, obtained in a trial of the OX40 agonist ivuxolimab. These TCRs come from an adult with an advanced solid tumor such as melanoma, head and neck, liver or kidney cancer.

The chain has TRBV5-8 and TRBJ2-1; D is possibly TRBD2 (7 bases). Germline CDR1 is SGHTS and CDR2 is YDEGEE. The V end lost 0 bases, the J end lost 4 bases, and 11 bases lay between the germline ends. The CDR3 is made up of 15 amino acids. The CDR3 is CASSLGGGAYNEQFF. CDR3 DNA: TGTGCCAGCAGCTTGGGCGGGGGCGCATACAATGAGCAGTTCTTC. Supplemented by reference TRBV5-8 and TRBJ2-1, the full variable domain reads EAGVTQSPTHLIKTRGQQATLRCSPISGHTSVYWYQQALGLGLQFLLWYDEGEERNRGNFPPRFSGRQFPNYSSELNVNALELEDSALYLCASSLGGGAYNEQFFGPGTRLTVL.

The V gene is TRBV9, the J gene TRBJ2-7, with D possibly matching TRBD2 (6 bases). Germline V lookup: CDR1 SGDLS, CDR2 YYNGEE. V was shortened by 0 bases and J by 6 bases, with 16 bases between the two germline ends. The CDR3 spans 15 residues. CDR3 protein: CASSVEGGVFGEQYF. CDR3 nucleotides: TGTGCCAGCAGCGTAGAAGGCGGGGTGTTTGGCGAGCAGTACTTC.

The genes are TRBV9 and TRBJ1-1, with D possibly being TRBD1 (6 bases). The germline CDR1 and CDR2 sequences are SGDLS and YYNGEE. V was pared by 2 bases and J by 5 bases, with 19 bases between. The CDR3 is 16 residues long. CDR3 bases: TGTGCCAGCAGCGTGTCCGGGAGGGGGTCGTGGACTGAAGCTTTCTTT. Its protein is CASSVSGRGSWTEAFF.

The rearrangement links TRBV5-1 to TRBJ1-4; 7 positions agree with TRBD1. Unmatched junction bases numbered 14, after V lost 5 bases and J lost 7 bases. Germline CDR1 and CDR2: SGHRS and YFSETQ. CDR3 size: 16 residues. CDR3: CASRPGLQGKGEKLFF. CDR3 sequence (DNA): TGCGCCAGCAGGCCCGGGTTACAGGGGAAAGGTGAAAAACTGTTTTTT.

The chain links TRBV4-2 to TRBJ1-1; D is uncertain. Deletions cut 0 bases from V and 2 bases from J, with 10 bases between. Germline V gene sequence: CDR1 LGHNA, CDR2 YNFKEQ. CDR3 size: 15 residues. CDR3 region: CASSQDLAVNTEAFF. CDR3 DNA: TGTGCCAGCAGCCAAGATCTAGCTGTTAACACTGAAGCTTTCTTT.

The CDR3 DNA is TGCGCCAGCAGCCAATTTGGGCCCGGAAAAGTGGGTGAAGCTTTCTTT. It codes for CASSQFGPGKVGEAFF. This chain joins TRBV4-1 and TRBJ1-1; D is unresolved. The CDR3 totals 16 residues. The germline CDR1 and CDR2 sequences are MGHRA and YSYEKL. V was pared by 2 bases and J by 7 bases, with 20 bases between.

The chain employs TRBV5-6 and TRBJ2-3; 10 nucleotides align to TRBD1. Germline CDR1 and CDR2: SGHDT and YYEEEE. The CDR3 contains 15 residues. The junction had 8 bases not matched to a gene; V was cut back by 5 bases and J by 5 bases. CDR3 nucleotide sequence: TGTGCCAGCAGTAAGACAGGGGGCGTGATAGATACGCAGTATTTT. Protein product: CASSKTGGVIDTQYF.

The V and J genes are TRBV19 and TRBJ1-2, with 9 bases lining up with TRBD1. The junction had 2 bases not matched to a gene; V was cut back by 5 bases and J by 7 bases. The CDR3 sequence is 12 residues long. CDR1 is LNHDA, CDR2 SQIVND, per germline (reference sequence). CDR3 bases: TGTGCCAGTAGTTTGGGACAGGGTGGCTACACCTTC. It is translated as CASSLGQGGYTF.

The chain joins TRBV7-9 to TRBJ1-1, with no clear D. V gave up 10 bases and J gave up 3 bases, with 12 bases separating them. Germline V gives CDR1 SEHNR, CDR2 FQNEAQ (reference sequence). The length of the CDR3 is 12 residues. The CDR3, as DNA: TGTGCCACCTCGCGGGTAGACACTGAAGCTTTCTTT. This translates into CATSRVDTEAFF.

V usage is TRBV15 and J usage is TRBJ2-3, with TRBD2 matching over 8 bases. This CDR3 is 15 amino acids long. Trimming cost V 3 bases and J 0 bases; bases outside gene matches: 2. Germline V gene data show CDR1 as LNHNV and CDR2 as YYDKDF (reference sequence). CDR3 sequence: CATSRGGGSTDTQYF. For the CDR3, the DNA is TGTGCCACCAGCAGGGGCGGGGGGAGCACAGATACGCAGTATTTT.